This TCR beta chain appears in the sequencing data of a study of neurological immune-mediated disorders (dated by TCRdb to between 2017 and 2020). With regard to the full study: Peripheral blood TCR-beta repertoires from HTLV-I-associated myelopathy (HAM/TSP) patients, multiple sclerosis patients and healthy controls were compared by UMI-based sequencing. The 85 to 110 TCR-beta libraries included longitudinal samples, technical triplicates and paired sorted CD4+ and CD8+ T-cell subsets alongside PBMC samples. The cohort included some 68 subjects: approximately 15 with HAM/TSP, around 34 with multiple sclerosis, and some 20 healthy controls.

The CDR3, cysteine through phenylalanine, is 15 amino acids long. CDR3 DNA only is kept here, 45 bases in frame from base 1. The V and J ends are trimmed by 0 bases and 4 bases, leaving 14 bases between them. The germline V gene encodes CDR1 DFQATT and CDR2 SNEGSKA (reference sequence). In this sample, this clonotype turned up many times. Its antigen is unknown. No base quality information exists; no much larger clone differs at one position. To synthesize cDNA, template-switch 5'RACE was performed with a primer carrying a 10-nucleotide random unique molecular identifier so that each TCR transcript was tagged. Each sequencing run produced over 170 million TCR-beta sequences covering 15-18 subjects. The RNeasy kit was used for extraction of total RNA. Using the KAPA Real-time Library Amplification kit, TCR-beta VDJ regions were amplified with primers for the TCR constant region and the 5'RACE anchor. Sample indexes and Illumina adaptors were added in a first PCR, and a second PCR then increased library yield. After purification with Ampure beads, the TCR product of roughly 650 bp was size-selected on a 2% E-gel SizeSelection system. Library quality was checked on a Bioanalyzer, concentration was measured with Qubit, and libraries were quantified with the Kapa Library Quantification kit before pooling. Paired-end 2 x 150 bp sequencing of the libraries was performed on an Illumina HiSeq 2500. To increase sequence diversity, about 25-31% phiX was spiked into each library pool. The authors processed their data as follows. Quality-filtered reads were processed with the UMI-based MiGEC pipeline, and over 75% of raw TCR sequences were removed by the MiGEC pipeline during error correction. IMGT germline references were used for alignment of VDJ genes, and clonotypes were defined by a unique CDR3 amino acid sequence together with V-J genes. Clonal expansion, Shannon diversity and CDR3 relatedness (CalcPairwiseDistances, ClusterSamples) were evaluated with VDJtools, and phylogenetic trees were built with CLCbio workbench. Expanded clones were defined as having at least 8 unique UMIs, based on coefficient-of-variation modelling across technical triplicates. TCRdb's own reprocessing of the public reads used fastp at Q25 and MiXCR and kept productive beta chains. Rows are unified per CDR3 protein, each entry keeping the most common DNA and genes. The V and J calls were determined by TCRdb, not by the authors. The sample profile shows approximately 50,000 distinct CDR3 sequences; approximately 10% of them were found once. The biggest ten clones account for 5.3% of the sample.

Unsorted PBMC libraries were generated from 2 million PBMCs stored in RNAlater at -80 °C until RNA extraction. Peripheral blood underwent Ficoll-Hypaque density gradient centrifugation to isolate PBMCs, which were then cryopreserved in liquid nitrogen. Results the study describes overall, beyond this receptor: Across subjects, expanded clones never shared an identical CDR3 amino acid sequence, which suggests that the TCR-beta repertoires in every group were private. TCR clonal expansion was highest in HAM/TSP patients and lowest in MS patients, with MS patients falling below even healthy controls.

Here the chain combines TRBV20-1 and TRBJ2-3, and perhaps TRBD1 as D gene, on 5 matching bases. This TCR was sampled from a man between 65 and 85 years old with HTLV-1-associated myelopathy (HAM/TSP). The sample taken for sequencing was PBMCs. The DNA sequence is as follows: TGCAGTGCTAGAGAAGGTCTAAGGGGCCCAGATACGCAGTATTTT. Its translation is CSAREGLRGPDTQYF.